The sequence of this T cell receptor (beta chain) was determined in a study of blood T cell repertoires in COVID-19. Study-level information: Sites across the United States, Italy and Spain contributed samples from acute and convalescent COVID-19.

Data came from immunoSEQ multiplex PCR; TCRdb stores just in-frame clones and leaves some out. The table lists some 110,000 clones, roughly four fifths of them singletons, with about 8% in the top ten. Germline V lookup: CDR1 MRHNA, CDR2 SNTAGT. The CDR3 is 17 residues long. The germline V and J ends were trimmed by 6 bases and 0 bases, with 18 bases remaining between them. The gene calls are TRBV6-4 and TRBJ1-3; D is perhaps TRBD1 (6 bases). The sequence derives from a man between 65 and 85 years old with active or convalescent COVID-19. Sample: peripheral blood. The DNA for the CDR3 is TGTGCCAGCAGCTTTGGACAGACCCTCAGCTCTGGAAACACCATATATTTT. This translates into CASSFGQTLSSGNTIYF.